This TCR beta chain was profiled in a study of T cells in Graves' hyperthyroidism and ophthalmopathy. TCR beta CDR3 regions were amplified from RNA. Using the HTBI primer set, a first-round RT-PCR was run on the TCR CDR3. TCRdb called the multiplex PCR reads again in MiXCR, with one record for every CDR3 protein. The sample shows around 280,000 distinct CDR3 sequences, 13% of them seen only once. Those patients with uncontrolled infection, other autoimmune disease, pregnancy or lactation were excluded. Approximately 9.3 ml of fresh peripheral blood supplied the PBMCs. This clonotype was found many times. What was sequenced was blood. The sequence came from a woman aged 30 to 39 with Graves' hyperthyroidism that later progressed to Graves' ophthalmopathy.

CDR3 residues: CASSTMSRGPRPYEQYF. The CDR3 DNA reads TGTGCCAGCAGCACCATGAGCAGGGGGCCTAGGCCCTACGAGCAGTACTTC. The V call is TRBV28, the J call TRBJ2-7; the match to TRBD1 covers 8 bases. CDR3 length: 17 amino acids. Germline V gene data show CDR1 as MDHEN and CDR2 as SYDVKM. V was clipped by 6 bases and J by 2 bases; unmatched bases: 15.